A single sample is the source of the 9 T cell receptor beta chains below, sequenced in a study of T cells in pancreatic ductal adenocarcinoma. Selected pancreatic ductal adenocarcinoma patients had undergone surgery without neoadjuvant therapy. Measured with immunoSEQ multiplex PCR; TCRdb has only the in-frame clones, and not every one. This table holds roughly 16,000 clones, approximately 89% found once. Sequencing used PBMCs. The receptors stem from a human donor with pancreatic ductal adenocarcinoma.

The J gene is TRBJ1-3, the V gene TRBV19, with D perhaps TRBD1 (5 bases). Germline V gene sequence: CDR1 LNHDA, CDR2 SQIVND (reference sequence). V was clipped by 4 bases and J by 0 bases, with 19 bases between them. The CDR3 contains 18 residues. CDR3 amino acids: CASSTQYSGTGSGNTIYF. The CDR3 coding sequence is TGTGCCAGTAGTACGCAATACTCCGGGACGGGCTCTGGAAACACCATATATTTT.

The chain joins TRBV30 to TRBJ1-5, with a tentative D call TRBD1 (5 bases). Deletions cut 3 bases from V and 7 bases from J, with 13 bases between. Germline lookup yields CDR1 GTSNPN and CDR2 SVGIG (reference sequence). The CDR3 runs to 13 residues. The CDR3 region is CAWSQGVEQPQHF. Here the CDR3 DNA reads TGTGCCTGGAGCCAAGGGGTAGAGCAGCCCCAGCATTTT. The variable domain in full, with the rest retrieved from reference TRBV30 and TRBJ1-5, is SQTIHQWPATLVQPVGSPLSLECTVEGTSNPNLYWYRQAAGRGLQLLFYSVGIGQISSEVPQNLSASRPQDRQFILSSKKLLLSDSGFYLCAWSQGVEQPQHFGDGTRLSIL.

This chain joins TRBV18 and TRBJ2-3, with D uncertain. The V gene's germline CDR1 is KGHSH and CDR2 LQKENI. Deletions cut 3 bases from V and 2 bases from J, with 15 bases between. The CDR3 has 16 residues. CDR3 protein: CASSPPEGSHTDTQYF. CDR3 coding DNA: TGTGCCAGCTCACCCCCCGAAGGGTCGCACACAGATACGCAGTATTTT.

The V gene is TRBV5-4, the J gene TRBJ1-1; TRBD1 aligns across 10 bases. CDR3 length: 16 residues. V lost 5 bases to trimming and J lost 2 bases; unmatched junction nucleotides: 9. CDR1 and CDR2 (germline): SGHNT, YYREEE (reference sequence). The CDR3 DNA sequence: TGTGCCAGCAGTCAGACGACAGGGGGCTTCAACACTGAAGCTTTCTTT. Amino acids: CASSQTTGGFNTEAFF.

The chain combines TRBV11-2 with TRBJ2-1; 9 bases are a match to TRBD2. CDR1 is SGHAT, CDR2 FQNNGV, per germline. This CDR3 is built from 16 residues. After removal of 1 base from V and 4 bases from J, the junction contained 5 bases not matched to a gene. The CDR3 DNA is TGTGCCAGCAGCTTAGTTCCTAGCGGGATTTACAATGAGCAGTTCTTC. The encoded protein is CASSLVPSGIYNEQFF.

The J gene is TRBJ1-3, the V gene TRBV28; TRBD1 agrees at 7 bases. The CDR3 extends over 17 amino acids. CDR1 is MDHEN, CDR2 SYDVKM, per germline. V lost 6 bases, J lost 0 bases, and 11 bases stayed unmatched. CDR3 nucleotide sequence: TGTGCCAGCAGGGTTGCCGGGACAGCACGCTCTGGAAACACCATATATTTT. Translating gives CASRVAGTARSGNTIYF. Variable domain in full (rest from reference TRBV28 and TRBJ1-3): DVKVTQSSRYLVKRTGEKVFLECVQDMDHENMFWYRQDPGLGLRLIYFSYDVKMKEKGDIPEGYSVSREKKERFSLILESASTNQTSMYLCASRVAGTARSGNTIYFGEGSWLTVV.

V gene TRBV19 combines with J gene TRBJ2-3; 8 bases agree with TRBD2. Trimming cost V 7 bases and J 5 bases; bases outside gene matches: 14. This CDR3 contains 16 residues. Per the germline V gene, CDR1 is LNHDA and CDR2 is SQIVND (reference sequence). CDR3 residues: CASTLNGGGALDTQYF. The CDR3, as DNA: TGTGCCAGTACCCTCAACGGGGGGGGCGCGTTAGATACGCAGTATTTT.

This clone was seen a single time. The V and J genes are TRBV5-4 and TRBJ1-1; D is uncertain. The germline CDR1 and CDR2 sequences are SGHNT and YYREEE (reference sequence). V was pared by 0 bases and J by 1 base, with 13 bases between. This CDR3 spans 16 amino acids. The CDR3 loop reads CASSLGLKVWNTEAFF. Written as DNA, the CDR3 is TGTGCCAGCAGCTTGGGGTTAAAGGTATGGAACACTGAAGCTTTCTTT. The complete variable domain, with remaining parts taken from reference TRBV5-4 and TRBJ1-1, reads ETGVTQSPTHLIKTRGQQVTLRCSSQSGHNTVSWYQQALGQGPQFIFQYYREEENGRGNFPPRFSGLQFPNYSSELNVNALELDDSALYLCASSLGLKVWNTEAFFGQGTRLTVV.

In this sample, this clone turned up a few times. The chain has TRBV29-1 and TRBJ2-2; 14 bases agree with TRBD2. Germline lookup yields CDR1 SQVTM and CDR2 ANQGSEA. V lost 0 bases to trimming and J lost 7 bases; unmatched junction nucleotides: 10. The CDR3 sequence is 18 residues long. CDR3 coding DNA: TGCAGCGTTGAAGATCGGGGGACTAGCGGGAGCCGCAGCGGGGAGCTGTTTTTT. It specifies CSVEDRGTSGSRSGELFF.